This TCR beta chain was captured in a study of a mutant IDH1 vaccine in newly diagnosed glioma. Study at large: Patients in the study were vaccinated eight times, receiving shots in weeks 1, 3, 5, 7, 11, 15, 19 and 23. Study-level points and caveats: Pseudoprogression seemingly bore no relation to changes in top peripheral T cell clonotypes.

Profiling relied on immunoSEQ multiplex PCR, and the TCRdb table lists in-frame clones only, not all of them. The sample includes roughly 42,000 clones, roughly 85% of them seen just once. In the case of this clone: Its target is unknown.

Regarding time point: week 5, during vaccination. Topical imiquimod accompanied each vaccine dose, which consisted of 300 ug of mutant IDH1 20-mer peptide. The clonotype comes from a man aged 40-49 years with glioma. Sample: PBMCs, taken from a glioma patient whose treatment included an IDH1 peptide vaccine.

The CDR3 here is CASSQGGSPSYEQYF. The CDR3 DNA reads as TGTGCCAGCAGCCAAGGCGGGAGTCCCTCCTACGAGCAGTACTTC. The rearrangement uses TRBV7-2 and TRBJ2-7; 7 bases align to TRBD2. Unmatched junction bases numbered 7, after V lost 5 bases and J lost 0 bases. This CDR3 comprises 15 residues. The germline gives CDR1 SGHTA, CDR2 FQGNSA.